The clone carrying this TCR beta chain has only a few counts. TRB rearrangements were amplified by multiplex PCR with BIOMED2 TRB-A/B primers. Each CDR3 protein is one row after TCRdb ran MiXCR on the multiplex PCR reads. The table records about 22,000 distinct CDR3 sequences, approximately 28% of them present only once. V lost 2 bases and J 7 bases, leaving 11 bases between the germline ends. Germline values: CDR1 KGHDR, CDR2 SFDVKD. CDR3 length: 14 amino acids. This sample was included in a study of T and B cells in COVID-19 patients. Looking at the study overall: Active-infection patients were older, median 67 years, than recovered patients, median around 35 years.

Blood genomic DNA input for TRB amplification was about 240-550 ng. V and J are TRBV24-1 and TRBJ2-1, with D possibly matching TRBD2 (5 bases). The TCR sequence derives from a human donor who had recovered from COVID-19. Sequencing was carried out using blood. Written as DNA, the CDR3 is TGTGCCACCAGTGATTCGACTACTGCAAATGAGCAGTTCTTC. Amino acid sequence: CATSDSTTANEQFF.